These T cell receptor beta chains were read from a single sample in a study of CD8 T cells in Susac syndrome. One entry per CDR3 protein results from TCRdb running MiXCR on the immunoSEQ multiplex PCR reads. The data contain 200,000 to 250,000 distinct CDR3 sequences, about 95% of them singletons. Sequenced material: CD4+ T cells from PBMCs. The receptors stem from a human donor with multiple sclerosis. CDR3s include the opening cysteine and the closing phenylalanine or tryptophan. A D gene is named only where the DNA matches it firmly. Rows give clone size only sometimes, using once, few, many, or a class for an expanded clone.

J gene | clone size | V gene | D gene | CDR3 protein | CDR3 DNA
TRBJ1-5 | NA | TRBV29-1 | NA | CSVRDSSNQPQHF | TGCAGCGTTCGAGACAGTAGCAATCAGCCCCAGCATTTT
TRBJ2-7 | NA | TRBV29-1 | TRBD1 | CSVEARTGGSYEQYF | TGCAGCGTTGAGGCGAGGACAGGGGGCAGCTACGAGCAGTACTTC
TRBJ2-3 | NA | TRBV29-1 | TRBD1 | CSEGQGTDTQYF | TGCAGCGAGGGACAGGGTACAGATACGCAGTATTTT
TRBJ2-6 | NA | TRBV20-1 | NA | CSASGGALLANVLTF | TGCAGTGCTAGCGGCGGGGCTCTGTTGGCCAACGTCCTGACTTTC
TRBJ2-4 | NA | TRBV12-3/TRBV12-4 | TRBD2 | CASSLGGFGNIQYF | TGTGCCAGCAGCCTCGGGGGGTTCGGAAACATTCAGTACTTC
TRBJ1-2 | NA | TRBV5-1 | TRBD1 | CASQLGTGGAGSYGYTF | TGCGCCAGCCAACTGGGGACAGGGGGCGCGGGGAGCTATGGCTACACCTTC
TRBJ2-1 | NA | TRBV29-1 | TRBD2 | CSVLSGGAGEQFF | TGCAGCGTTCTCAGCGGGGGGGCGGGTGAGCAGTTCTTC
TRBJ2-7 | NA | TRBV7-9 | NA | CASSPSAGHARGEQYF | TGTGCCAGCAGCCCTTCCGCGGGACACGCACGAGGCGAGCAGTACTTC
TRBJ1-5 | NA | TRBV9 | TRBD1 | CASSGTGNGQPQHF | TGTGCCAGTTCCGGGACAGGGAATGGTCAGCCCCAGCATTTT
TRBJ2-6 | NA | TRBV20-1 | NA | CSARVDGSGANVLTF | TGCAGTGCTAGAGTAGACGGATCTGGGGCCAACGTCCTGACTTTC
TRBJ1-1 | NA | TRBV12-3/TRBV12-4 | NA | CASKYQDGLAFF | TGTGCCAGCAAATACCAGGACGGGTTAGCTTTCTTT
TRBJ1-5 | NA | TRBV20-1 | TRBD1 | CSVNGQVDRSQHF | TGCAGTGTCAACGGACAGGTTGATCGGTCCCAGCATTTT
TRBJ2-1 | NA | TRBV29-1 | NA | CSVDTGLYNEQFF | TGCAGCGTTGATACAGGCCTCTACAATGAGCAGTTCTTC
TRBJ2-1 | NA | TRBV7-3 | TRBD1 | CASSRRPPGQSNNEQFF | TGTGCCAGCAGCAGAAGACCTCCGGGACAGTCTAACAATGAGCAGTTCTTC
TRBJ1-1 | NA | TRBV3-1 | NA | CASSHGGTEAFF | TGTGCCAGCAGCCATGGGGGAACTGAAGCTTTCTTT
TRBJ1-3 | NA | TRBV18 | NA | CASSPTTDNSGNTIYF | TGTGCCAGCTCACCTACGACGGACAACTCTGGAAACACCATATATTTT
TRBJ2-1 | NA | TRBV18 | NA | CASSPYDTYNEQFF | TGTGCCAGCTCACCTTACGACACCTACAATGAGCAGTTCTTC
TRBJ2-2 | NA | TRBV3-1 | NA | CASSHPLDRSTGELFF | TGTGCCAGCAGCCACCCCCTGGACAGATCCACCGGGGAGCTGTTTTTT
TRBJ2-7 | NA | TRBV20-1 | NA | CSARVGPPTGEQYF | TGCAGTGCTAGAGTTGGACCCCCCACAGGGGAGCAGTACTTC
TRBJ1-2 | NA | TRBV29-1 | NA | CSVQVHYGYTF | TGCAGCGTTCAGGTTCACTATGGCTACACCTTC
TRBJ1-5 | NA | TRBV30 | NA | CAWSVLGAGGNQPQHF | TGTGCCTGGAGTGTACTAGGCGCTGGGGGCAATCAGCCCCAGCATTTT
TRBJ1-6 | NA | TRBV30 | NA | CAWSFSQNNSPLHF | TGTGCCTGGAGTTTTTCACAGAATAATTCACCCCTCCACTTT
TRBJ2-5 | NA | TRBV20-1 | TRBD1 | CSARPGTGAQETQYF | TGCAGTGCTAGGCCCGGGACAGGGGCCCAAGAGACCCAGTACTTC
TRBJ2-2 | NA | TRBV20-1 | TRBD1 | CSAREGTGNTGELFF | TGCAGTGCTAGAGAAGGGACAGGCAACACCGGGGAGCTGTTTTTT
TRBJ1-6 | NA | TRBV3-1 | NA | CASSQYAGAGNSPLHF | TGTGCCAGCAGCCAGTACGCGGGGGCTGGTAATTCACCCCTCCACTTT
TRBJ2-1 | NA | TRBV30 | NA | CAWRTGGAAVYNEQFF | TGTGCCTGGAGAACTGGGGGGGCCGCCGTATACAATGAGCAGTTCTTC
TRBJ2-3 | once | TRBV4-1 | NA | CASSLTKGATDTQYF | TGCGCCAGCAGCCTGACTAAGGGCGCCACGGATACGCAGTATTTT
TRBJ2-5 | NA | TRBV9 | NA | CASSSQSRGETQYF | TGTGCCAGCAGTTCACAGTCGCGGGGTGAGACCCAGTACTTC
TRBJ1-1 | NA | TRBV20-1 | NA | CSARDQGADTEAFF | TGCAGTGCTAGAGATCAAGGGGCCGACACTGAAGCTTTCTTT
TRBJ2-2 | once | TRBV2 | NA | CASSEEGPNTGELFF | TGTGCCAGCAGTGAAGAGGGGCCGAACACCGGGGAGCTGTTTTTT
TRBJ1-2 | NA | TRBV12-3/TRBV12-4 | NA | CASSFSEVGYTF | TGTGCCAGCAGTTTTTCTGAGGTTGGCTACACCTTC
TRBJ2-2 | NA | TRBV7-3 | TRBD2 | CASSKGLGNTGELFF | TGTGCCAGCAGCAAGGGACTAGGGAACACCGGGGAGCTGTTTTTT
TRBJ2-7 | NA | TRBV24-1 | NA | CATSEPGVTYEQYF | TGTGCCACCAGTGAGCCAGGCGTAACCTACGAGCAGTACTTC
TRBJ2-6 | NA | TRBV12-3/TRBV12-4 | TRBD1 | CASSSGTGYGANVLTF | TGTGCCAGCAGTAGCGGGACAGGGTACGGGGCCAACGTCCTGACTTTC
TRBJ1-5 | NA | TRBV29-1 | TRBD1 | CSVEAPQGVLHF | TGCAGCGTTGAAGCCCCACAGGGGGTTCTACATTTT
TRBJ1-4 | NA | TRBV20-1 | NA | CSARSGDRADEKLFF | TGCAGTGCTAGATCAGGGGATAGGGCTGATGAAAAACTGTTTTTT
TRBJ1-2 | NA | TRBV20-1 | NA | CSARERHPYGYTF | TGCAGTGCTAGAGAGCGCCATCCCTATGGCTACACCTTC
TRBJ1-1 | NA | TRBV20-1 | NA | CSARRGARNTEAFF | TGCAGTGCTAGGCGGGGGGCTAGGAACACTGAAGCTTTCTTT
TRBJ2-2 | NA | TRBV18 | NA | CASSPPEGTGELFF | TGTGCCAGCTCACCACCAGAGGGGACCGGGGAGCTGTTTTTT
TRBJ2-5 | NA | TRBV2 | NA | CASSDYETQYF | TGTGCCAGCAGTGATTACGAGACCCAGTACTTC
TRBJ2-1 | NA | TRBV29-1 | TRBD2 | CSVVPSGGRNEQFF | TGCAGCGTTGTCCCTAGCGGGGGGAGGAATGAGCAGTTCTTC
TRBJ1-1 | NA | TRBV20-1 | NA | CSARRGRTEAFF | TGCAGTGCTAGACGGGGTCGGACTGAAGCTTTCTTT
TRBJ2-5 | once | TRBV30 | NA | CAWKEGQLETQYF | TGTGCCTGGAAGGAGGGGCAATTGGAGACCCAGTACTTC
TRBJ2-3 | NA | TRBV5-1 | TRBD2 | CASSDPSGGADTQYF | TGCGCCAGCAGCGATCCTAGCGGGGGGGCCGATACGCAGTATTTT
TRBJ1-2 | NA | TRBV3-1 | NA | CASSHRHVGYTF | TGTGCCAGCAGCCATCGTCATGTTGGCTACACCTTC
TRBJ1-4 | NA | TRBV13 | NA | CASSLRRANEKLFF | TGTGCCAGCAGCTTAAGAAGGGCTAATGAAAAACTGTTTTTT
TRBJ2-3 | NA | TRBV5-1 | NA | CASSFLGVADTQYF | TGCGCCAGCAGCTTCCTAGGGGTGGCAGATACGCAGTATTTT
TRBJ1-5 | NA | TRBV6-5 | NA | CASREVSNQPQHF | TGTGCCAGCAGGGAGGTTAGCAATCAGCCCCAGCATTTT
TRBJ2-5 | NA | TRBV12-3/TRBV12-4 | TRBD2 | CASRPQVWGGKETQYF | TGTGCCAGCAGACCCCAGGTGTGGGGGGGTAAAGAGACCCAGTACTTC
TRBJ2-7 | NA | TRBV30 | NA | CAWSPMVQTAYEQYF | TGTGCCTGGAGTCCCATGGTCCAGACGGCCTACGAGCAGTACTTC
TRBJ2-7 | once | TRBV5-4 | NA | CASSLCVRGYEQYF | TGTGCCAGCAGCTTGTGTGTCAGGGGCTACGAGCAGTACTTC